One TCR beta chain is described in this entry. Trimming cost V 6 bases and J 3 bases, with 9 bases left between them. The CDR3 has 12 residues. CDR1 ENHRY and CDR2 SYGVKD come from the germline V gene. This entry is derived from a study of OX40 agonist ivuxolimab in advanced cancers. The table came from immunoSEQ multiplex PCR; TCRdb's copy has only in-frame clones and leaves some out. The sample includes fewer than 140,000 clones, about nine tenths of them seen just once. Sequenced material: CD4+ or CD8+ T cells sorted from blood, taken in a trial of the OX40 agonist ivuxolimab. V gene TRBV10-3 combines with J gene TRBJ2-7; D gene ambiguous. The clonotype comes from an adult with an advanced solid tumor such as melanoma, head and neck, liver or kidney cancer. The CDR3 is CAIRRAGYEQYF. CDR3 DNA sequence: TGTGCCATCAGAAGGGCCGGCTACGAGCAGTACTTC.